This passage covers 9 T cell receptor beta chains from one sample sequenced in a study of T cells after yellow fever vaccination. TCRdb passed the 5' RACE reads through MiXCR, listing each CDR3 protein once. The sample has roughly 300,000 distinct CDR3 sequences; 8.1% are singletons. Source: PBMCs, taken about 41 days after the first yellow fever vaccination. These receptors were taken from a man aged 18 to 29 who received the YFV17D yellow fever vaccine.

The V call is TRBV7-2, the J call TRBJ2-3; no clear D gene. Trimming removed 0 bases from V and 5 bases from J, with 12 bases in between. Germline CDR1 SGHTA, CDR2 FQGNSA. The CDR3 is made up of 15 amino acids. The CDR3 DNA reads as TGTGCCAGCAGCTTAGCGCAACTTGATGGAGATACGCAGTATTTT. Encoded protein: CASSLAQLDGDTQYF.

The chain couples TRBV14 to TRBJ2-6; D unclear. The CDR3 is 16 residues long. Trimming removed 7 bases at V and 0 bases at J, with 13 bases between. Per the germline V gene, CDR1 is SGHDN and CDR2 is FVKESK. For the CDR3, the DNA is TGTGCCAGCAAGGAAGGCCCAAGCTCTGGGGCCAACGTCCTGACTTTC. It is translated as CASKEGPSSGANVLTF.

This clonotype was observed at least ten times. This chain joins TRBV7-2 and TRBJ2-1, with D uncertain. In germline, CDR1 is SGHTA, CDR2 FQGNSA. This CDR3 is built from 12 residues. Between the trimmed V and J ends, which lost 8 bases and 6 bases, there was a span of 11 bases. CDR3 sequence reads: CASETTRNEQFF. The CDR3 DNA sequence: TGTGCCAGCGAGACGACCCGCAATGAGCAGTTCTTC.

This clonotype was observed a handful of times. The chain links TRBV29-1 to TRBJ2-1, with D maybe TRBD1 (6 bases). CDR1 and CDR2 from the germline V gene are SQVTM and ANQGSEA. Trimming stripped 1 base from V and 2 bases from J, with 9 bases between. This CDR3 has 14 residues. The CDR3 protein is CSVEAGVAYNEQFF. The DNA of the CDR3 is TGCAGCGTTGAAGCAGGGGTCGCCTACAATGAGCAGTTCTTC.

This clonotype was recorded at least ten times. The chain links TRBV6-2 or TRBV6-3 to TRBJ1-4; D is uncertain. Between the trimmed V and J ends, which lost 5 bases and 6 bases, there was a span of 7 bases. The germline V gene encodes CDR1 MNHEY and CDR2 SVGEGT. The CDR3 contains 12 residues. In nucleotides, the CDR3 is TGTGCCAGCAGTCCCGCGGATGAAAAACTGTTTTTT. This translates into CASSPADEKLFF.

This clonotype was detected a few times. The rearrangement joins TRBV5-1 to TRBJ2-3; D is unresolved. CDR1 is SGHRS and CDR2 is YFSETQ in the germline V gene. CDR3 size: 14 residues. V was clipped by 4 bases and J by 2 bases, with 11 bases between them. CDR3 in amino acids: CASSADIDTDTQYF. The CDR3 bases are TGCGCCAGCAGCGCCGACATCGACACAGATACGCAGTATTTT.

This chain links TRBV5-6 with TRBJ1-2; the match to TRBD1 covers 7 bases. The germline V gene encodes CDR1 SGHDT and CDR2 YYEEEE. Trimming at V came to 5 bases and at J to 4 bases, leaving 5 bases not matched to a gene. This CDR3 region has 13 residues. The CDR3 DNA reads TGTGCCAGCAGGGCAGGGGGGGGCTATGGCTACACCTTC. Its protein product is CASRAGGGYGYTF.

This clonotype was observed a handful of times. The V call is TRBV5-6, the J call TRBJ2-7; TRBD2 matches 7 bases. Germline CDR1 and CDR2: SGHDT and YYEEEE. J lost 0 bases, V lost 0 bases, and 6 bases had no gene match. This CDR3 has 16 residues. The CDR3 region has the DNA TGTGCCAGCAGCTTGGAGGGAGCGGGGAGCTCCTACGAGCAGTACTTC. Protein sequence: CASSLEGAGSSYEQYF.

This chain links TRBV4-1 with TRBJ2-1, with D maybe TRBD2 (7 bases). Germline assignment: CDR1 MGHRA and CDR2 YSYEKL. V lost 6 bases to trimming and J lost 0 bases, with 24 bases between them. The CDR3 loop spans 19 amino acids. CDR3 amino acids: CASSQGRLRGGSSYNEQFF. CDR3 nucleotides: TGCGCCAGCAGTCAGGGAAGGTTGAGGGGGGGCAGCTCCTACAATGAGCAGTTCTTC.